This T cell receptor (beta chain) was sequenced during a study of beta chain features in type 1 diabetes (dated by TCRdb to between 2018 and 2020). Some background on the complete study: No differences in mean age, gender distribution, total cell number or subset yield were found between patients and healthy donors. Whereas all 30 or so donors provided naive and central memory subsets, regulatory and stem cell-like memory subsets were isolated from just 8 patients and roughly 8 healthy donors. A total of 107,917,701 sorted cells were examined across all samples, and the number of cells per subset was strongly correlated with RNA yield. In the study, recently diagnosed type 1 diabetes patients and matched healthy donors were compared on the TCRB repertoires of their sorted circulating CD4+ T cell subsets.

Points the paper makes about the study in general: Naive, central memory and regulatory TCRB repertoires appeared to be more similar among patients than among healthy donors. Type 1 diabetes patients showed a moderate but significant shortening of TCRB CDR3 length in all four CD4+ subsets. PCR may preferentially amplify shorter templates, but because patient and control samples were amplified and corrected together, any resulting skew would affect both groups equally. At VDJ recombination sites, patients with type 1 diabetes made fewer insertions and deleted more nucleotides, a pattern implying thymic rearrangement abnormalities. HLA sub-analyses involved small numbers of individuals, so any influence of HLA type on TCRB rearrangement remained unresolved. Because cDNA was sequenced instead of genomic DNA, highly expressing activated cells could be over-represented, though the groups showed no difference in activation or CD3 levels.

The entire amount of isolated RNA was reverse transcribed using the High Capacity cDNA Reverse Transcription Kit, so the sequenced TCRB transcripts were expressed ones. Deep immunoSEQ sequencing was applied to naive, central memory and regulatory T cell samples, giving an average of around 3.4 million total reads per sample. After sorted cells were lysed in RLT buffer, RNA was extracted with DNase-treated RNeasy Micro or Mini kits, with the choice depending on cell number. Each cell subset was processed separately to prevent cross-contamination, with patient and healthy donor samples processed together. The immunoSEQ multiplex PCR was used to amplify TCRB sequences from cDNA, generating 87-bp fragments that spanned the CDR3 region. The amplicons were sequenced using the Illumina HiSeq platform. The published analysis was carried out like this. Synthetic template baselines were used to correct PCR bias computationally, reads within Hamming distance 2 were collapsed, and singletons that could not be merged were discarded. Reads were aligned against IMGT to assign V, D and J genes, CDR3 length and insertions or deletions at six rearrangement sites. Within each subset, clonotype counts were normalized to the number of sorted cells before true diversity and Gini coefficients were calculated with the tcR R package. The overlap coefficient, calculated on TCRB nucleotide sequences, was used to measure repertoire sharing. TCRdb took over this immuneACCESS table, retaining in-frame rearrangements with V and J assigned. Such tables are incomplete; in checked studies, under half of the missing clones stem from an unresolved V gene, and the remainder is unexplained. That table furnishes V, J and clone size, whereas the DNA furnished D and trimming. Here the sample has 140,000 or so clones; about 13% occur a single time. Of the sample, about 1.3% is held by the ten largest clones.

Germline trimming amounts to 6 bases on V and 14 bases on J, with 11 as the count of junction bases outside the gene matches. The CDR3 holds 12 amino acids from the cysteine to the phenylalanine. Only the CDR3 DNA stays, 36 bases, in frame from base 1. CDR1 and CDR2, per the germline V gene, are SNHLY and FYNNEI. This clone appeared a few times. This clone's antigen is unknown. No much larger clonotype is one base removed from it; base qualities were not supplied. Each donor gave one peripheral blood draw, averaging approximately 0.12 L, which was collected into heparinised tubes. Using a panel that included CD45RO, CCR7, CD25, CD127, CD95 and CD27, naive, central memory, regulatory and stem cell-like memory CD4+ T cells were sorted on a BD FACSAria II. Every sorted population had a purity above 98%. Right away, PBMCs were isolated by Lymphoprep density gradient centrifugation and were stained directly, with no culture step. Samples were stained and sorted in pairs, with one healthy donor and one patient per experiment, so that batch effects were minimized.

The sample consisted of central memory CD4+ T cells from blood. The TCR originated in a man aged 18 to 30 with type 1 diabetes. The rearranged chain carries TRBV2 and TRBJ2-5; 8 central nucleotides agree with TRBD1. The nucleotide sequence is TGTGCCAGCAGACCAGGGACAGGCCCGAAATACTTC. Its protein is CASRPGTGPKYF.